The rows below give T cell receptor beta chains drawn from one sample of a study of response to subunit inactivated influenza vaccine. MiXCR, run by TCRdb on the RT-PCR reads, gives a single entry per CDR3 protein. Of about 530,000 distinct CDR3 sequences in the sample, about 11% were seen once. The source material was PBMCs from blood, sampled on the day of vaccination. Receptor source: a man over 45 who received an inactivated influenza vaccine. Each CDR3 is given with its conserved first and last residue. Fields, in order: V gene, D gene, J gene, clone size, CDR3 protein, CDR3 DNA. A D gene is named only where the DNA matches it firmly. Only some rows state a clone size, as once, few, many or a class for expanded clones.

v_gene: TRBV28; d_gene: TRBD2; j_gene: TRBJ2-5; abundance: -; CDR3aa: CASSLSPLTSGGAWETQYF; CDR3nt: TGTGCCAGCAGTTTATCCCCGCTGACTAGCGGGGGGGCGTGGGAGACCCAGTACTTC
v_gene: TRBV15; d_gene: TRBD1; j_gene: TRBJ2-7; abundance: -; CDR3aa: CATSSRQGTYEQYF; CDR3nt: TGTGCCACCAGCAGTCGACAGGGTACATACGAGCAGTACTTC
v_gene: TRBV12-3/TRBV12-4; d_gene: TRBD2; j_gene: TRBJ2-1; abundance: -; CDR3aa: CASSYRGGPYNEQFF; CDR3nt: TGTGCCAGCAGTTATCGCGGGGGGCCCTACAATGAGCAGTTCTTC
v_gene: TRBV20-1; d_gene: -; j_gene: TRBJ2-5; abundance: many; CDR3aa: CSARGEWVETQYF; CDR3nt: TGCAGTGCCAGAGGAGAGTGGGTCGAGACCCAGTACTTC
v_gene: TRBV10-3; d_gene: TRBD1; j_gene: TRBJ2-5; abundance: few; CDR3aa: CAIRDRDGETQYF; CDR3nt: TGTGCCATCAGGGACAGGGATGGGGAGACCCAGTACTTC
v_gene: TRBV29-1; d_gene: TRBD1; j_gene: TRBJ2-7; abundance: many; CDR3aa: CSVGDRSSYEQYF; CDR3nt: TGCAGCGTGGGGGACAGGAGCTCCTACGAGCAGTACTTC
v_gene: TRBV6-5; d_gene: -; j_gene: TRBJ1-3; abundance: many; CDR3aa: CASSYTGLSSGNTIYF; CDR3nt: TGTGCCAGCAGTTATACAGGCCTGAGCTCTGGAAACACCATATATTTT
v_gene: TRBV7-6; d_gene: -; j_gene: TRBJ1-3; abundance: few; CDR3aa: CASSLTPGTGNTIYF; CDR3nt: TGTGCCAGCAGCTTAACCCCAGGGACCGGAAACACCATATATTTT
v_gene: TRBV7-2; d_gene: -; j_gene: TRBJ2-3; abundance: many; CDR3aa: CASSFYRGEDTQYF; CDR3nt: TGTGCCAGCAGCTTTTACCGGGGTGAGGATACGCAGTATTTT
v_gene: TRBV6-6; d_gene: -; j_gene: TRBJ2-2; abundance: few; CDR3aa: CASSYSNVGELFF; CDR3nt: TGTGCCAGCAGTTACTCGAACGTCGGGGAGCTGTTTTTT
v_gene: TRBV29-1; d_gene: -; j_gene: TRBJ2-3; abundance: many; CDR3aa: CSVEDRRQTYPTSTDTQYF; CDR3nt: TGCAGCGTTGAAGATAGGAGGCAGACTTACCCCACTAGCACAGATACGCAGTATTTT
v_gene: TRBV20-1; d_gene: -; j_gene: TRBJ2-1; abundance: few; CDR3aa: CSARGQGFYNEQFF; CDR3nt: TGCAGTGCTAGGGGGCAGGGATTCTACAATGAGCAGTTCTTC
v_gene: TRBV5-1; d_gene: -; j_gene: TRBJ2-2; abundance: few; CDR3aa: CASRPGLPTGELFF; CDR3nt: TGCGCCAGCAGACCGGGACTTCCCACCGGGGAGCTGTTTTTT
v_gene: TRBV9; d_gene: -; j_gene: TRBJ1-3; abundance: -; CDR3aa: CASSVRGDPTRNTIYF; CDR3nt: TGTGCCAGCAGCGTAAGAGGGGACCCTACCCGAAACACCATATATTTT
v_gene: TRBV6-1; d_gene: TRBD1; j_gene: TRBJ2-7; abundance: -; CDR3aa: CASRNGGQGSYEQYF; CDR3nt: TGTGCCAGCAGAAATGGGGGACAGGGCTCCTACGAGCAGTACTTC
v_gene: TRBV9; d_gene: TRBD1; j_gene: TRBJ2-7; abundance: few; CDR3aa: CASSTGQGNSYEQYF; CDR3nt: TGTGCCAGCAGCACCGGACAGGGAAATTCCTACGAGCAGTACTTC
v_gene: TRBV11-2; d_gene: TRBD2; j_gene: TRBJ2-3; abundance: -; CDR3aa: CASSLSLAGGTSTDTQYF; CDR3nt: TGTGCCAGCAGTCTGTCCCTAGCGGGGGGGACTAGCACAGATACGCAGTATTTT
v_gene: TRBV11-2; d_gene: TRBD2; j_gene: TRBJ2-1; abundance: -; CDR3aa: CASSLRDAIAGGSYNEQFF; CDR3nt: TGTGCCAGCAGCTTAAGAGATGCCATAGCGGGGGGTTCCTACAATGAGCAGTTCTTC
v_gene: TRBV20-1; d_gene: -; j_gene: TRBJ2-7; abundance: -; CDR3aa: CSARDPRGTSYEQYF; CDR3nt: TGCAGTGCTAGAGATCCCCGGGGTACCTCCTACGAGCAGTACTTC
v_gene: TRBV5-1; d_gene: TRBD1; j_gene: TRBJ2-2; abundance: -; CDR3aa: CASSLQGAPAGELFF; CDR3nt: TGCGCCAGCAGCTTGCAGGGGGCGCCGGCCGGGGAGCTGTTTTTT
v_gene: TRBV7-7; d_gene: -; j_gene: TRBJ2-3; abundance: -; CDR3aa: CASSLASGDTQYF; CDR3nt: TGTGCTAGCAGCTTAGCCTCGGGAGATACGCAGTATTTT
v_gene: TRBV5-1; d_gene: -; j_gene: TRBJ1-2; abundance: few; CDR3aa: CASSLAPESNYGYTF; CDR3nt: TGCGCCAGCAGCTTGGCTCCAGAATCTAACTATGGCTACACCTTC
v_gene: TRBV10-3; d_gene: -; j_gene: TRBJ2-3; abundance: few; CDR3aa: CAILAEKSTDTQYF; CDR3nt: TGTGCCATCTTAGCGGAGAAATCCACAGATACGCAGTATTTT
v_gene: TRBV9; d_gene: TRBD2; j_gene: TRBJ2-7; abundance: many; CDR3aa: CASSATAGVLEQYF; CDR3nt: TGTGCCAGCAGCGCAACGGCGGGAGTCCTCGAGCAGTACTTC
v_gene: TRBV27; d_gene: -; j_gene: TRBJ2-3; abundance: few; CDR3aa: CATKGVAAGTQYF; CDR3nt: TGTGCCACCAAAGGAGTAGCGGCGGGAACGCAGTATTTT
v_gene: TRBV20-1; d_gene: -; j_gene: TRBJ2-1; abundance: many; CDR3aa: CSAKESSGNYNEQFF; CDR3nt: TGCAGTGCTAAGGAGTCGTCAGGTAATTACAATGAGCAGTTCTTC
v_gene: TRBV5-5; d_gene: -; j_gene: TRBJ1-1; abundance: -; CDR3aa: CASSVTVLMNTEAFF; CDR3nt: TGTGCCAGCAGCGTGACAGTTCTCATGAACACTGAAGCTTTCTTT
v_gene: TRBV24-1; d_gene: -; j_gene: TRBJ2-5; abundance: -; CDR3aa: CATSVSDIQETQYF; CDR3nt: TGTGCCACCAGTGTATCCGACATTCAAGAGACCCAGTACTTC
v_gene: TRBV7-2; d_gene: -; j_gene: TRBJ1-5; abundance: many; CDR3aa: CASSPDVYSNQPQHF; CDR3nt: TGTGCCAGCAGCCCCGACGTTTATAGCAATCAGCCCCAGCATTTT
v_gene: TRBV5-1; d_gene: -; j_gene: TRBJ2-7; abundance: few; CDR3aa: CASSPGRTSEQYF; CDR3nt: TGCGCCAGCAGCCCGGGACGGACGTCTGAGCAGTACTTC
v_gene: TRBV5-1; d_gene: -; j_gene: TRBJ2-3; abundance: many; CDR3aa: CASSSTGGTDTQYF; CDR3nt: TGCGCCAGCTCCTCCACGGGGGGCACAGATACGCAGTATTTT
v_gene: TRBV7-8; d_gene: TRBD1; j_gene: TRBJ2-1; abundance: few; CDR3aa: CASSSGQQNNEQFF; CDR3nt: TGTGCCAGCAGCTCGGGACAGCAGAACAATGAGCAGTTCTTC
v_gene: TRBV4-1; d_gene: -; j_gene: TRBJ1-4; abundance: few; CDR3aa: CASSRLSGEKLFF; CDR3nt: TGCGCCAGCAGTCGGTTATCAGGGGAAAAACTGTTTTTT
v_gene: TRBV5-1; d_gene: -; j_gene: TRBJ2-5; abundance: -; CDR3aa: CASSASAETQYF; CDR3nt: TGCGCCAGCAGTGCTAGCGCGGAGACCCAGTACTTC
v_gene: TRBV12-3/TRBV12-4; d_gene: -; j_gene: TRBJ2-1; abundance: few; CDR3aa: CASSFLMLQNNEQFF; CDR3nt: TGTGCCAGCAGTTTTTTAATGTTACAGAACAATGAGCAGTTCTTC
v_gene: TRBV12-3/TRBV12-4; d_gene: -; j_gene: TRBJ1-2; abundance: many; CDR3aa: CASSLGYRGNGYTF; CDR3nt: TGTGCCAGCAGTTTAGGTTACAGAGGAAATGGCTACACCTTC
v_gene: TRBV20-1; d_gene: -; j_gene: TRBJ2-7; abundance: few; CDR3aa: CSGQPSGRGYEQYF; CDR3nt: TGCAGTGGCCAACCCTCCGGCAGGGGCTACGAGCAGTACTTC
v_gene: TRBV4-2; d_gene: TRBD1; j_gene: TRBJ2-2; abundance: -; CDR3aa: CASSPRQGANKNTGELFF; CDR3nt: TGTGCCAGCAGCCCGCGGCAGGGGGCCAACAAGAACACCGGGGAGCTGTTTTTT
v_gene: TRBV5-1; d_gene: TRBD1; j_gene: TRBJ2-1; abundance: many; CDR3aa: CASRPGQYNEQFF; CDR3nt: TGCGCCAGCAGACCGGGACAGTACAATGAGCAGTTCTTC
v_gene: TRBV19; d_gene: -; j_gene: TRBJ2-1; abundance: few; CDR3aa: CASSRAIREPYNEQFF; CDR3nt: TGTGCCAGTAGTAGGGCTATCCGGGAGCCCTACAATGAGCAGTTCTTC
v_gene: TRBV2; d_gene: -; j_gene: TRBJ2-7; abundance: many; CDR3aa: CASSLLRVEQYF; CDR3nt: TGTGCCAGCAGTCTATTAAGGGTCGAGCAGTACTTC
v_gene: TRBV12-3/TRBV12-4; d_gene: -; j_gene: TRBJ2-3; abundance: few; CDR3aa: CASSLYRSTDTQYF; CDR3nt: TGTGCCAGCAGTTTGTACAGGAGCACAGATACGCAGTATTTT
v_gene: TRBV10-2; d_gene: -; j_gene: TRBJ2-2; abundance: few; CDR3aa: CASITGANTGELFF; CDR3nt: TGCGCCAGCATAACCGGTGCGAACACCGGGGAGCTGTTTTTT